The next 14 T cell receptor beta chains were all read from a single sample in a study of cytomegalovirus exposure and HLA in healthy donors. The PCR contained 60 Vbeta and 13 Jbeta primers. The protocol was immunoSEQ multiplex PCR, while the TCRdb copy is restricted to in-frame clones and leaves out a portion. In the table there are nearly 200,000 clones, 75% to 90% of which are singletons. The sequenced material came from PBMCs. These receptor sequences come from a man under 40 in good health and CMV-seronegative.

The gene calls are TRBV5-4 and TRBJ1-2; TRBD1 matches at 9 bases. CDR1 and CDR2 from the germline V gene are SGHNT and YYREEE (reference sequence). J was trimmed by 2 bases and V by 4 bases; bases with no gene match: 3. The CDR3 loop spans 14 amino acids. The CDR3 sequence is CASSEDRGNYGYTF. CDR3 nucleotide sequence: TGTGCCAGCAGCGAGGACAGGGGAAACTATGGCTACACCTTC.

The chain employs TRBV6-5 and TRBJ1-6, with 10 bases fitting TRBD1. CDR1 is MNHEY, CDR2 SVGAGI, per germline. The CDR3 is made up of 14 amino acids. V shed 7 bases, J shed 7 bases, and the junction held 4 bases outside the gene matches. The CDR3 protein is CASTLTGGNSPLHF. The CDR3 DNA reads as TGTGCCAGCACCCTGACAGGGGGCAATTCACCCCTCCACTTT.

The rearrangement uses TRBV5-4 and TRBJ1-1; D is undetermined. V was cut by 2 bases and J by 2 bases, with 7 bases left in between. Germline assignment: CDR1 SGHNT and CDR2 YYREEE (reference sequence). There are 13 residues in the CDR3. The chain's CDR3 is CASSFSKNTEAFF. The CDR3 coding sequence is TGTGCCAGCAGCTTCAGTAAAAACACTGAAGCTTTCTTT. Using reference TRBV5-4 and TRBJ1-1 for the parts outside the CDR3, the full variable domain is ETGVTQSPTHLIKTRGQQVTLRCSSQSGHNTVSWYQQALGQGPQFIFQYYREEENGRGNFPPRFSGLQFPNYSSELNVNALELDDSALYLCASSFSKNTEAFFGQGTRLTVV.

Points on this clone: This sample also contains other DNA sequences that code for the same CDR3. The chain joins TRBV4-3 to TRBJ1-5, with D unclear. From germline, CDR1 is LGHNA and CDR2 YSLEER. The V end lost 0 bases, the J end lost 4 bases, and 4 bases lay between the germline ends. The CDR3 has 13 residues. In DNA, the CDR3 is TGCGCCAGCAGCCAAGACTTAAATCAGCCCCAGCATTTT. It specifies CASSQDLNQPQHF.

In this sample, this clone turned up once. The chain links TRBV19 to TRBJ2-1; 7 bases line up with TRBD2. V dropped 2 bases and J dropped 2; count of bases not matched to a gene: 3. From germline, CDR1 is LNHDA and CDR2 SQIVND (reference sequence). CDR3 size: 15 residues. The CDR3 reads CASSISRGAYNEQFF. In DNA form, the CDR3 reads TGTGCCAGTAGTATATCCCGGGGGGCCTACAATGAGCAGTTCTTC.

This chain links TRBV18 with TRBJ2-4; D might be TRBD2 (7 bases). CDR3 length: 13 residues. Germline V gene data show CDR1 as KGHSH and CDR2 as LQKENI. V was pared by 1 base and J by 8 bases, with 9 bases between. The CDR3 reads CASSPREGDIQYF. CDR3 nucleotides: TGTGCCAGCTCACCACGGGAGGGGGACATTCAGTACTTC.

The CDR3 spells CAISDRLAGSPGETQYF. The CDR3 bases are TGTGCCATCAGTGATCGGCTAGCGGGGAGTCCGGGAGAGACCCAGTACTTC. V is TRBV10-3 and J is TRBJ2-5, with 9 bases that match TRBD2. Germline V gives CDR1 ENHRY, CDR2 SYGVKD. The CDR3 is made up of 17 amino acids. V shed 3 bases and J 4 bases; nucleotides not matched to a gene: 12.

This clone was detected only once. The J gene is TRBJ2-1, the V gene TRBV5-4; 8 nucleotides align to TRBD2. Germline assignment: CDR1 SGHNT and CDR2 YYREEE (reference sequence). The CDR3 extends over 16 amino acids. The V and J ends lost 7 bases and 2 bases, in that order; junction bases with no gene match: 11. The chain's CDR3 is CASGSLVSGAYNEQFF. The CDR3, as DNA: TGTGCCAGCGGATCACTCGTTAGCGGGGCCTACAATGAGCAGTTCTTC.

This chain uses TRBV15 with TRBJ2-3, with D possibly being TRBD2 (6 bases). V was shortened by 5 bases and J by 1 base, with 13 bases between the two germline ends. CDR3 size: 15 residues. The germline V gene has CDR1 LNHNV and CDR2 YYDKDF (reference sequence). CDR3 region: CATSPGGGGTDTQYF. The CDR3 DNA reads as TGTGCCACCAGCCCTGGCGGCGGGGGCACAGATACGCAGTATTTT.

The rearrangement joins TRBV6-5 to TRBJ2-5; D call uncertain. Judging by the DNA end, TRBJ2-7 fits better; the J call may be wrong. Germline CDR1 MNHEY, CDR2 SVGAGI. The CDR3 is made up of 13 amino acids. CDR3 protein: CASSYSTQYEQYF. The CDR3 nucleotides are TGTGCCAGCAGTTACTCGACACAGTACGAGCAGTACTTC.

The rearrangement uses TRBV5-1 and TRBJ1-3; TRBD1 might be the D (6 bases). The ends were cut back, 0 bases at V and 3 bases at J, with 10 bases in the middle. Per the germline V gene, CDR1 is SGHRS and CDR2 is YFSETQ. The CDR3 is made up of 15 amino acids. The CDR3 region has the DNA TGCGCCAGCAGCTTGGATGGGGGCGTTGGAAACACCATATATTTT. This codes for CASSLDGGVGNTIYF.

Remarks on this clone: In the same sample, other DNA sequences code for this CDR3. DNA for the CDR3: TGTGCCAGCAGCCTGGGACAGGGGAACACTGAAGCTTTCTTT. Translated, it gives CASSLGQGNTEAFF. The rearrangement joins TRBV11-1 to TRBJ1-1, with 9 bases aligning to TRBD1. The length of the CDR3 is 14 residues. The V gene's germline CDR1 is SGHAT and CDR2 FQDESV (reference sequence). V gave up 5 bases and J gave up 1 base; unmatched junction bases: 2.

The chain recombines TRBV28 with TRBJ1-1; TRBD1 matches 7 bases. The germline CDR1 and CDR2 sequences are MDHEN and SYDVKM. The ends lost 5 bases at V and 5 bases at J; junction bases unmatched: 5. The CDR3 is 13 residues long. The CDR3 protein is CASSETGETEAFF. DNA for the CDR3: TGTGCCAGCAGTGAAACAGGGGAAACTGAAGCTTTCTTT.

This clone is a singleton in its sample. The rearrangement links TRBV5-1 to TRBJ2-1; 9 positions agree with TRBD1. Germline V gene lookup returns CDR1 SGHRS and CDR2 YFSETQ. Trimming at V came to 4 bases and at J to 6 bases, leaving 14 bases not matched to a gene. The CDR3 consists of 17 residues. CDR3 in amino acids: CASSPTNIGTGLNEQFF. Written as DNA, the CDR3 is TGCGCCAGCAGCCCGACAAATATCGGGACAGGGCTCAATGAGCAGTTCTTC.